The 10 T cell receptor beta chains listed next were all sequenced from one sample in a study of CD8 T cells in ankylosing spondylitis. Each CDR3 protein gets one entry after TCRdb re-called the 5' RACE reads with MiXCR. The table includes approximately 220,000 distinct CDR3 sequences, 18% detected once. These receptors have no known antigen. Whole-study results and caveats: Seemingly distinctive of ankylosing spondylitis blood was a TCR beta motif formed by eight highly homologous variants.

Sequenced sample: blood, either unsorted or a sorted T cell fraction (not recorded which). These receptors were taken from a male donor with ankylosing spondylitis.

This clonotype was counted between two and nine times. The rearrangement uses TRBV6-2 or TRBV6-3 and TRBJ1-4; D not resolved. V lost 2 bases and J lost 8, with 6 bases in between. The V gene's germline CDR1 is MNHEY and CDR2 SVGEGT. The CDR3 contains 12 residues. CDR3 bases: TGTGCCAGCAGTTACGCGTGGGAAAAACTGTTTTTT. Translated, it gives CASSYAWEKLFF.

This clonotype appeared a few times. As DNA, the CDR3 is TGTGCCAGCAGCCAAGACACTAGCGGAGACGAGCAGTACTTC. It yields the protein CASSQDTSGDEQYF. This chain links TRBV4-2 with TRBJ2-7; 8 nucleotides agree with TRBD2. The CDR3 sequence is 14 residues long. Germline V CDR1 and CDR2: LGHNA, YNFKEQ. Trimming cost V 0 bases and J 5 bases; bases outside gene matches: 3.

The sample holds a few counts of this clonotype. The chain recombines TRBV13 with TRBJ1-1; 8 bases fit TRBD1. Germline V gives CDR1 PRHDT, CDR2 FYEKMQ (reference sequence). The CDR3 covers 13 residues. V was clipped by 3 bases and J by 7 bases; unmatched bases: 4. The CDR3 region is CASSFRTGNEAFF. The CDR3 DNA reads TGTGCCAGCAGCTTCAGGACAGGGAATGAAGCTTTCTTT.

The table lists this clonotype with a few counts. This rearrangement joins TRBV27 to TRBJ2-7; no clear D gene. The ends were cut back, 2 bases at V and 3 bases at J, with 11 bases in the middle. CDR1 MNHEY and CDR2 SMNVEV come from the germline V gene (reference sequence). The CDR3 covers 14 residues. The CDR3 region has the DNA TGTGCCAGCAGTTTACGGAGCGACCACTACGAGCAGTACTTC. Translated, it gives CASSLRSDHYEQYF.

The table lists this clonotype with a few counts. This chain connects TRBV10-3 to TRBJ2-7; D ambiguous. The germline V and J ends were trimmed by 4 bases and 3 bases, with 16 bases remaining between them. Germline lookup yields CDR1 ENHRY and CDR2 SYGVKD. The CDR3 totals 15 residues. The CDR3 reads CAISGGPETGYEQYF. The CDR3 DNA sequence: TGTGCCATCAGTGGTGGTCCAGAAACGGGCTACGAGCAGTACTTC.

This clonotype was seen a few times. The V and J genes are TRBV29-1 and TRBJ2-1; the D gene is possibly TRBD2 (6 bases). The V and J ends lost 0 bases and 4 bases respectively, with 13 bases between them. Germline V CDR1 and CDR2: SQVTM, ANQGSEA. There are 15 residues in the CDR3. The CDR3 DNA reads TGCAGCGTTGAAGAAGGGTTAGCGGAATACAATGAGCAGTTCTTC. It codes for CSVEEGLAEYNEQFF.

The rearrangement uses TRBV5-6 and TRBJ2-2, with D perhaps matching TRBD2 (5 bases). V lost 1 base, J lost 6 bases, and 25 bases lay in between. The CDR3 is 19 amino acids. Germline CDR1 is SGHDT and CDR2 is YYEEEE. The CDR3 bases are TGTGCCAGCAGCTTGCGAGGGTATTCGAACCTGGCGGACGCCGGGGAGCTGTTTTTT. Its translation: CASSLRGYSNLADAGELFF.

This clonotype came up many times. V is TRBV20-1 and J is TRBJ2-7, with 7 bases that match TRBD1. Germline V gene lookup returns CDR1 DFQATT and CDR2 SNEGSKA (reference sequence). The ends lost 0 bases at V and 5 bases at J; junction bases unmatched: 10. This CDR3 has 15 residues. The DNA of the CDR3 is TGCAGTGCTAGAGATATATCAGGGGGTTGGAACGAGCAGTACTTC. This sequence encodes CSARDISGGWNEQYF.

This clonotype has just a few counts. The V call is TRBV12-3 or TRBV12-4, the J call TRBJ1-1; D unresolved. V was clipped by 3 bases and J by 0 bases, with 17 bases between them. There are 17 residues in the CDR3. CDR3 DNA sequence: TGTGCCAGCAGTTTTATCCCCCAGGCGCATATGAACACTGAAGCTTTCTTT. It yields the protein CASSFIPQAHMNTEAFF.

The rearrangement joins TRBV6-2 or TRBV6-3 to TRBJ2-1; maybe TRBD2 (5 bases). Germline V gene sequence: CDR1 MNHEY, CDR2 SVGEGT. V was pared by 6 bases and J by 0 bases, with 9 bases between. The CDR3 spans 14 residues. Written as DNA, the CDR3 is TGTGCCAGCAGAAGCGGAACCTCCTACAATGAGCAGTTCTTC. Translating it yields CASRSGTSYNEQFF.